The sequence of this T cell receptor beta chain was determined in a study of human T cells and chemical hapten exposure. Time point in this sample: healthy volunteer bleed at 6 weeks. Unfractionated whole blood was the source from which total RNA was extracted. TCRdb independently ran MiXCR on the RACE reads; one entry per CDR3 protein. This table holds around 80,000 distinct CDR3 sequences, about 8.6% found once. CDR1 LNHDA and CDR2 SQIVND come from the germline V gene (reference sequence). V lost 4 bases, J lost 10 bases, and 14 bases lay in between. The CDR3 extends over 14 amino acids. The rearrangement links TRBV19 to TRBJ1-6, with D perhaps TRBD1 (5 bases). The material sequenced was whole blood. This TCR derives from a male donor in good health. Some clones in this sample may be carry-over from other donors' samples. CDR3: CASSSSGRSSPLHF. The CDR3 region has the DNA TGTGCCAGTAGTAGTTCAGGGAGAAGCTCACCCCTCCACTTT.